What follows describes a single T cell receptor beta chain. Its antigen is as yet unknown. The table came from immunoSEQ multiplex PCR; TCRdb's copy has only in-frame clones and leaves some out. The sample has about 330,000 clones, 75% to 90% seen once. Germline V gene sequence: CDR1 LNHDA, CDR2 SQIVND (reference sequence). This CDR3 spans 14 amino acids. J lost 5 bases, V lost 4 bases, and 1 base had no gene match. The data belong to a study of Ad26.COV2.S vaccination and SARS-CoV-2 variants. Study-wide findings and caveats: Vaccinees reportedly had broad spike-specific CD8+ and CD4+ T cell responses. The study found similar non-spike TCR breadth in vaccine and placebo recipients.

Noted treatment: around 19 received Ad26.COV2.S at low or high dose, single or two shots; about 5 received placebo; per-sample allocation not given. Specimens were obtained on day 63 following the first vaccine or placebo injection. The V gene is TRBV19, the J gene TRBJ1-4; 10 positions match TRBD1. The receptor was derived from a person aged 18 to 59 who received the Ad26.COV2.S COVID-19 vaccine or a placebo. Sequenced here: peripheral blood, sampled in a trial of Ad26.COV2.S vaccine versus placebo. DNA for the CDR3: TGTGCCAGTAGTAAGGGACAGGGGAATGAAAAACTGTTTTTT. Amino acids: CASSKGQGNEKLFF.